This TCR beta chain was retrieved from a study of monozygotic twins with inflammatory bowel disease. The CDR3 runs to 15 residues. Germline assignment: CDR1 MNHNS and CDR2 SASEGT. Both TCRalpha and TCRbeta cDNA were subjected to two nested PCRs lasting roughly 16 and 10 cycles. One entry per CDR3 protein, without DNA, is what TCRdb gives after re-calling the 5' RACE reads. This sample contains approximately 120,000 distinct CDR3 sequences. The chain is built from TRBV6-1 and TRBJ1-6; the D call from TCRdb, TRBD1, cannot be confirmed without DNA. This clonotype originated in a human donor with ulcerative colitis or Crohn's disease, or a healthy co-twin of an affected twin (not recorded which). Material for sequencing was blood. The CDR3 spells CASLAQRGSNSPLHF.